Listed below are T cell receptor beta chains from one sample, sequenced in a study of OX40 agonist ivuxolimab in advanced cancers. The table came from immunoSEQ multiplex PCR; TCRdb's copy has only in-frame clones and leaves some out. In the table there are about 79,000 clones, around 82% of which are singletons. Sequences were derived from CD4+ or CD8+ T cells sorted from blood, sampled in a trial of the OX40 agonist ivuxolimab. The receptors derive from an adult with an advanced solid tumor such as melanoma, head and neck, liver or kidney cancer. CDR3s include the opening cysteine and the closing phenylalanine or tryptophan. A D gene is named only where the DNA matches it firmly. Clone size appears in some rows only: once, few, many, or a class for an expanded clone.

V gene	clone size	J gene	D gene	CDR3 DNA	CDR3 protein
TRBV11-3	.	TRBJ2-3	TRBD2	TGTGCCAGCAGCTCGATAGCGGGAGGGCCGGTTACGCAGTATTTT	CASSSIAGGPVTQYF
TRBV5-1	.	TRBJ2-7	TRBD1	TGCGCCAGCAGCCCCGGGACAGGGGCTTTTGAGCAGTACTTC	CASSPGTGAFEQYF
TRBV5-6	few	TRBJ2-1	.	TGTGCCAGCGGTCTATCCGATGAGCAGTTCTTC	CASGLSDEQFF
TRBV6-6	.	TRBJ1-1	.	TGTGCCAGCAGTTACGGGTCAGTGAACACTGAAGCTTTCTTT	CASSYGSVNTEAFF
TRBV5-4	.	TRBJ2-5	.	TGTGCCAGCAGCCTAACGGGACCAGAGTCAACCCAGTACTTC	CASSLTGPESTQYF
TRBV5-6	.	TRBJ2-7	TRBD1	TGTGTCAGCAGCTTGGACAGGGCTTACGAGCAGTACTTC	CVSSLDRAYEQYF
TRBV19	.	TRBJ2-5	.	TGTGCCAGTAGATCGGGGTTGGTTGAGACCCAGTACTTC	CASRSGLVETQYF
TRBV5-4	.	TRBJ1-2	.	TGTGCCAGCAGCCAAGTTAACAGGGATGGCTACACCTTC	CASSQVNRDGYTF
TRBV28	.	TRBJ1-1	.	TGTGCCAGGGGACGGACGGCTGAAGCTTTCTTT	CARGRTAEAFF
TRBV5-4	.	TRBJ2-7	TRBD2	TGTGCCAGCAGCACGGGGAGGGCTAGCGGGACGCGCGAGCAGTACTTC	CASSTGRASGTREQYF
TRBV27	once	TRBJ2-5	.	TGTGCCAGCCAGAAGACAGCAGAAAACCAAGAGACCCAGTACTTC	CASQKTAENQETQYF
TRBV7-9	.	TRBJ2-7	TRBD2	TGTGCCAGCAGCTCCCCAACTCCCGCCGGGAGCGGGAGGTACGAGCAGTACTTC	CASSSPTPAGSGRYEQYF
TRBV2	.	TRBJ2-5	.	TGTGCCAGCGGGGCAGGGAGATGGGAGACCCAGTACTTC	CASGAGRWETQYF